Listed here are 29 T cell receptor beta chains from one sample, sequenced in a study of cytomegalovirus exposure and HLA in healthy donors. With 60 Vbeta and 13 Jbeta primers, the PCR was carried out. TCRdb's copy holds only in-frame clones and misses some; the assay was immunoSEQ multiplex PCR. This sample has 150,000 to 200,000 clones, with 75% found just once. Sequenced: PBMCs. These receptors were taken from a woman aged 40 to 50 in good health and CMV-seropositive.

The rearrangement joins TRBV5-8 to TRBJ2-1; 14 nucleotides line up with TRBD2. Germline CDR1 is SGHTS and CDR2 is YDEGEE. This CDR3 contains 15 residues. J lost 9 bases, V lost 4 bases, and 6 bases had no gene match. The CDR3 sequence: CASSKGLAGAGEQFF. The DNA for the CDR3 is TGTGCCAGCAGCAAGGGACTAGCGGGAGCAGGTGAGCAGTTCTTC.

The gene calls are TRBV28 and TRBJ1-2; D perhaps matches TRBD1 (6 bases). This CDR3 region has 14 residues. Germline V lookup: CDR1 MDHEN, CDR2 SYDVKM. Trimming shortened V by 3 bases and J by 8 bases, and 16 bases separated the two germline ends. CDR3 residues: CASSLGTLKIGYTF. CDR3 DNA sequence: TGTGCCAGCAGTTTGGGGACACTGAAAATCGGCTACACCTTC.

The rearrangement links TRBV19 to TRBJ2-7; a weak D match, TRBD1 (6 bases). This CDR3 is built from 17 residues. The germline V gene encodes CDR1 LNHDA and CDR2 SQIVND (reference sequence). Deletions cut 9 bases from V and 1 base from J, with 25 bases between. The CDR3 is CARNLNVGTRGSYEQYF. CDR3 coding DNA: TGTGCCAGAAACCTCAATGTTGGGACAAGGGGTTCCTACGAGCAGTACTTC.

V gene TRBV7-9 combines with J gene TRBJ1-5, with D tentatively TRBD1 (5 bases). Trimming took 5 bases from V and 6 from J, leaving 11 bases between them. Germline V CDR1 and CDR2: SEHNR, FQNEAQ (reference sequence). The CDR3 spans 13 residues. The CDR3 loop is CASSPPGGQPQHF. DNA for the CDR3: TGTGCCAGCAGCCCCCCGGGGGGTCAGCCCCAGCATTTT.

The J gene is TRBJ2-5, the V gene TRBV4-2, with D perhaps matching TRBD1 (5 bases). Deletions cut 0 bases from V and 5 bases from J, with 13 bases between. Germline V CDR1 and CDR2: LGHNA, YNFKEQ. This CDR3 region has 15 residues. The DNA of the CDR3 is TGTGCCAGCAGCCAAGATGCAGGGCACCCGGAGACCCAGTACTTC. This gives the protein CASSQDAGHPETQYF.

This clone was detected many times. CDR3 bases: TGTGCCAGCAGCTTGATCAGGGATAGCAATCAGCCCCAGCATTTT. It codes for CASSLIRDSNQPQHF. The chain carries TRBV5-6 and TRBJ1-5; possibly TRBD1 for D (5 bases). The CDR3 is 15 amino acids. Germline CDR1 is SGHDT and CDR2 is YYEEEE. V gave up 1 base and J gave up 0 bases, with 8 bases separating them. Full variable domain (rest looked up from reference TRBV5-6 and TRBJ1-5): DAGVTQSPTHLIKTRGQQVTLRCSPKSGHDTVSWYQQALGQGPQFIFQYYEEEERQRGNFPDRFSGHQFPNYSSELNVNALLLGDSALYLCASSLIRDSNQPQHFGDGTRLSIL.

The genes are TRBV7-9 and TRBJ2-5; D unresolved. With the DNA end fitting TRBJ2-7 better, the J assignment may be wrong. The CDR3 spans 15 residues. The germline CDR1 and CDR2 sequences are SEHNR and FQNEAQ (reference sequence). This chain's CDR3 is CASSLEAVSSYEQYF. The CDR3 coding sequence is TGTGCCAGCAGCTTAGAGGCGGTAAGCTCCTACGAGCAGTACTTC.

The V call is TRBV21-1, the J call TRBJ1-2; the table assigns TRBD1, which was not confirmed against the DNA. TRBV21-1 is termed a pseudogene. This CDR3 is 15 amino acids long. DNA of the CDR3: TGTGCCAGCAGGAAAAGGGCCAGGGGGTCCTATGGCTACACCTTC. It codes for CASRKRARGSYGYTF.

The rearrangement uses TRBV9 and TRBJ2-3, with 8 bases lining up with TRBD2. The germline CDR1 and CDR2 sequences are SGDLS and YYNGEE. Trimming cost V 0 bases and J 2 bases; bases outside gene matches: 5. CDR3 length: 16 residues. CDR3 loop: CASSVGGSGNTDTQYF. The CDR3 coding sequence is TGTGCCAGCAGCGTAGGCGGTAGCGGGAACACAGATACGCAGTATTTT.

The V gene is TRBV2, the J gene TRBJ1-1, with unresolved D. Germline assignment: CDR1 SNHLY and CDR2 FYNNEI. This CDR3 region has 14 residues. Deletions cut 2 bases from V and 0 bases from J, with 7 bases between. CDR3 DNA sequence: TGTGCCAGCAGTGAAACAAGATTGAACACTGAAGCTTTCTTT. Translation gives CASSETRLNTEAFF.

A single count supports this clone. The CDR3 sequence is CASSLAVSGYGYTF. The CDR3 region has the DNA TGTGCCAGCAGCTTAGCGGTATCGGGCTATGGCTACACCTTC. The J gene is TRBJ1-2, the V gene TRBV7-2; D is unresolved. This CDR3 has 14 residues. Trimming stripped 0 bases from V and 4 bases from J, with 9 bases between. CDR1 and CDR2 from the germline V gene are SGHTA and FQGNSA.

This sequence joins TRBV28 and TRBJ2-5; D may be TRBD2 (6 bases). The CDR3 runs to 12 residues. The V end lost 6 bases, the J end lost 4 bases, and 9 bases lay between the germline ends. Germline CDR1 reads MDHEN; CDR2 reads SYDVKM. The CDR3 nucleotides are TGTGCCAGCAGCGGGGGATTAGAGACCCAGTACTTC. Translation: CASSGGLETQYF.

J is TRBJ2-1 and V is TRBV6-4; 9 bases are a match to TRBD2. From germline, CDR1 is MRHNA and CDR2 SNTAGT. The V gene end was trimmed by 5 bases and the J gene end by 8 bases; junction bases not matched to a gene: 10. The CDR3 extends over 15 amino acids. The CDR3 protein is CASSSGTSRTDEQFF. The CDR3, as DNA: TGTGCCAGCAGTTCCGGGACTAGCCGAACGGATGAGCAGTTCTTC.

The chain carries TRBV19 and TRBJ1-2, with D perhaps matching TRBD1 (5 bases). This CDR3 is built from 15 residues. Germline CDR1 LNHDA, CDR2 SQIVND (reference sequence). Trimming left V 10 bases short and J 3 bases short, with 21 bases between. The DNA of the CDR3 is TGTGCCACCGGGGGGTATTCGCGGTTGGACTATGGCTACACCTTC. It is translated as CATGGYSRLDYGYTF.

The gene calls are TRBV4-1 and TRBJ2-1, with D maybe TRBD1 (5 bases). This CDR3 has 17 residues. V lost 0 bases and J 1 base, leaving 13 bases between the germline ends. Germline V gene data show CDR1 as MGHRA and CDR2 as YSYEKL. The CDR3 reads CASSQEIWSGSYNEQFF. CDR3 nucleotide sequence: TGCGCCAGCAGCCAAGAAATTTGGTCAGGGTCCTACAATGAGCAGTTCTTC.

The chain is built from TRBV6-5 and TRBJ2-2, with D perhaps matching TRBD2 (6 bases). V gave up 8 bases and J gave up 6 bases, with 10 bases separating them. CDR3 length equals 12 residues. The germline gives CDR1 MNHEY, CDR2 SVGAGI. DNA of the CDR3: TGTGCCAGCGGGAGGAGGCCCGGGGAGCTGTTTTTT. Its translation: CASGRRPGELFF.

In its sample, this clone was seen once. The CDR3: CASSPLGTAEAGNTIYF. DNA for the CDR3: TGTGCCAGCAGTCCCCTGGGAACAGCGGAGGCTGGAAACACCATATATTTT. V and J are TRBV28 and TRBJ1-3, with D uncertain. Per germline, CDR1 MDHEN and CDR2 SYDVKM. Trimming pared 5 bases from V and 2 bases from J, leaving 19 bases between. This CDR3 spans 17 amino acids. Drawing the rest from reference TRBV28 and TRBJ1-3, the complete variable domain is DVKVTQSSRYLVKRTGEKVFLECVQDMDHENMFWYRQDPGLGLRLIYFSYDVKMKEKGDIPEGYSVSREKKERFSLILESASTNQTSMYLCASSPLGTAEAGNTIYFGEGSWLTVV.

This chain joins TRBV28 and TRBJ1-1; TRBD1 is a possible D gene (5 bases). The CDR3 consists of 15 residues. CDR1 is MDHEN and CDR2 is SYDVKM in the germline V gene. The V end was cut by 2 bases, the J end by 6 bases, with 16 bases between. The CDR3 sequence is CASSLGAEGVPEAFF. In DNA form, the CDR3 reads TGTGCCAGCAGTTTAGGGGCGGAGGGAGTCCCTGAAGCTTTCTTT.

This clone appeared a single time. The gene calls are TRBV10-3 and TRBJ2-7; a weak D match, TRBD1 (7 bases). The CDR3 has 14 amino acids. CDR1 is ENHRY and CDR2 is SYGVKD in the germline V gene. The germline V and J ends were trimmed by 3 bases and 3 bases, with 12 bases remaining between them. DNA for the CDR3: TGTGCCATCAGTGAACAGGGGACTGGCTACGAGCAGTACTTC. It specifies CAISEQGTGYEQYF.

The rearrangement links TRBV9 to TRBJ2-1; tentatively, D is TRBD1 (8 bases). CDR1 SGDLS and CDR2 YYNGEE come from the germline V gene. The CDR3 is 21 residues long. Deletions cut 2 bases from V and 1 base from J, with 28 bases between. The CDR3 DNA is TGTGCCAGCAGCGTCGGACAGGGTCCTAGCGGACACCCCAGATCCTACAATGAGCAGTTCTTC. This sequence encodes CASSVGQGPSGHPRSYNEQFF.

J is TRBJ2-7 and V is TRBV25-1; D is perhaps TRBD2 (6 bases). V was shortened by 4 bases and J by 2 bases, with 15 bases between the two germline ends. The CDR3 is made up of 15 amino acids. The germline gives CDR1 MGHDK, CDR2 SYGVNS. CDR3 protein: CASSGEGTGPYEQYF. The CDR3 nucleotides read TGTGCCAGCAGTGGGGAAGGGACTGGACCCTACGAGCAGTACTTC.

The DNA for the CDR3 is TGCGCCAGCAGCCAAGATCAGGGCAGGGCAGGCGAGCAGTACTTC. Protein sequence: CASSQDQGRAGEQYF. The chain carries TRBV4-3 and TRBJ2-7, with D perhaps matching TRBD1 (5 bases). This CDR3 comprises 15 residues. Germline assignment: CDR1 LGHNA and CDR2 YSLEER. Trimming shortened V by 0 bases and J by 6 bases, and 15 bases separated the two germline ends.

The chain carries TRBV7-2 and TRBJ1-2, with 11 bases that match TRBD1. This CDR3 is 15 amino acids long. Looked up from germline, CDR1 is SGHTA and CDR2 is FQGNSA. V shed 5 bases and J 6 bases; nucleotides not matched to a gene: 8. CDR3 DNA sequence: TGTGCCAGCAGCGCTACCGGGGGACAGGGGGATGGCTACACCTTC. Its protein product is CASSATGGQGDGYTF.

The gene calls are TRBV28 and TRBJ2-4; 10 positions match TRBD1. The CDR3 runs to 13 residues. The ends lost 7 bases at V and 12 bases at J; junction bases unmatched: 9. CDR1 is MDHEN, CDR2 SYDVKM, per germline. CDR3 nucleotides: TGTGCCAGCAACCCGACAGGGGGCTGGAATCAGTACTTC. Amino acid sequence: CASNPTGGWNQYF.

The V call is TRBV25-1, the J call TRBJ1-2; no firm D call. The CDR3 is made up of 14 amino acids. CDR1 MGHDK and CDR2 SYGVNS come from the germline V gene. V gave up 4 bases and J gave up 5 bases, with 14 bases separating them. CDR3 protein: CASSVAALNYGYTF. The CDR3 DNA sequence: TGTGCCAGCAGTGTCGCGGCCTTGAATTATGGCTACACCTTC.

This clone has just one count. CDR3 sequence reads: CASSPISGSSTDTQYF. CDR3 nucleotides: TGTGCCAGCAGCCCAATTAGCGGGTCTAGCACAGATACGCAGTATTTT. The rearrangement links TRBV11-2 to TRBJ2-3; 7 bases fit TRBD2. Trimming took 5 bases from V and 0 from J; bases not matched to a gene: 8. The germline V gene encodes CDR1 SGHAT and CDR2 FQNNGV. This CDR3 comprises 16 residues.

The CDR3 loop reads CASDQGANTEAFF. The CDR3 DNA sequence: TGTGCTAGTGATCAGGGGGCGAACACTGAAGCTTTCTTT. The chain couples TRBV12-5 to TRBJ1-1; the match to TRBD1 covers 8 bases. CDR3 length: 13 amino acids. Per the germline V gene, CDR1 is LGHNT and CDR2 is FRNRAP. With V trimmed by 7 bases and J by 1 base, 2 bases remained unmatched.

The V gene is TRBV9, the J gene TRBJ2-2, with a possible D match to TRBD2 (5 bases). The V gene lost 2 bases and the J gene lost 5 bases, with 13 bases spanning the gap. The CDR3 loop spans 15 amino acids. Germline V gives CDR1 SGDLS, CDR2 YYNGEE. This CDR3 reads CASSVVSDPTGELFF. The CDR3 coding sequence is TGTGCCAGCAGCGTGGTTAGCGACCCAACCGGGGAGCTGTTTTTT.

The CDR3 protein is CASSLRQGVTYEQYF. DNA of the CDR3: TGTGCCAGCAGTCTGCGACAGGGGGTAACCTACGAGCAGTACTTC. V gene TRBV27 combines with J gene TRBJ2-5, with TRBD1 matching 9 bases. Near its end, the DNA agrees better with TRBJ2-7, so the J call may be wrong. The CDR3 is made up of 15 amino acids. Germline loops: CDR1 MNHEY, CDR2 SMNVEV (reference sequence).